This T cell receptor beta chain comes out of a study of OX40 agonist ivuxolimab in advanced cancers. In the study overall: Partial response was recorded in three patients: one hepatocellular carcinoma and two cutaneous melanoma cases.

TCRdb keeps only in-frame clones here, not all; method: immunoSEQ multiplex PCR. This table has 20,000 to 30,000 clones, roughly 88% appearing once. Study-level findings and limits: Blood T cells, both CD4+ and CD8+, expanded clonally by week 6 at 0.1 to 3.0 mg/kg. Also showing low normalized T-cell clonal expansion were some of the nonresponders.

For this clone: Antigen specificity is unknown.

V was clipped by 4 bases and J by 2 bases; unmatched bases: 6. The germline gives CDR1 MNHEY, CDR2 SMNVEV (reference sequence). The CDR3 totals 16 residues. This chain links TRBV27 with TRBJ2-3, with 10 bases fitting TRBD2. The origin of this receptor is an adult with an advanced solid tumor such as melanoma, head and neck, liver or kidney cancer. Source: CD4+ or CD8+ T cells sorted from blood, taken in a trial of the OX40 agonist ivuxolimab. This CDR3 reads CASSSLAGGHTDTQYF. CDR3 in DNA: TGTGCCAGCAGTTCCTTAGCGGGGGGTCACACAGATACGCAGTATTTT.